The sequence of this T cell receptor beta chain was determined in a study of early T cells in non-severe SARS-CoV-2 infection. Across the study: Sequencing targeted bulk RNA from unsorted whole blood, leaving chains unpaired. General observations from the study: Lookups in VDJdb leaned toward anti-spike CD8 responses and missed private and CD4 specificities.

Unique molecular identifiers were attached to individual cDNA molecules. MiXCR, run by TCRdb on the 5' RACE reads, gives a single entry per CDR3 protein. Here the sample spans some 75,000 distinct CDR3 sequences, around 13% being singletons. This clonotype was seen repeatedly, ten times or more. Its antigen is not known. Germline V lookup: CDR1 DFQATT, CDR2 SNEGSKA (reference sequence). This CDR3 has 13 residues. V shed 4 bases and J shed 1 base, with 11 bases lying between them. The sequence was obtained from an adult who was a healthcare worker with PCR-confirmed SARS-CoV-2 infection or an uninfected control (not recorded which). Sequenced material: whole blood. The gene calls are TRBV20-1 and TRBJ2-7; possibly TRBD1 for D (6 bases). CDR3 in amino acids: CSAIQGTSYEQYF. The CDR3 bases are TGCAGTGCTATCCAGGGGACGTCCTACGAGCAGTACTTC.